The clone carrying this T cell receptor (beta chain) came up many times. The sample comes from a study of read filtering for tumor transcriptome and immune sequencing. About the research overall: IR-seq gave about 3.5 to 10.27 million TCR reads per sample; RNA-seq gave about 80 to 1,300.

The CDR3 extends over 13 amino acids. V was shortened by 2 bases and J by 2 bases, with 7 bases between the two germline ends. Per the germline V gene, CDR1 is SGDLS and CDR2 is YYNGEE. Molecular barcoded adaptors covering alpha/delta and beta/gamma chains were used on approximately 400 ng RNA. TCRdb reanalysed the reads using MiXCR and keeps one entry per CDR3 protein. Of around 58,000 distinct CDR3 sequences detected, 11% to 15% appear once; the ten largest clones hold around 43%. The sequenced sample consisted of a population of CD138-negative cells sorted from bone marrow. The TCR sequence derives from a donor aged 40 or over with multiple myeloma. V gene TRBV9 combines with J gene TRBJ1-1, with D hard to call. The DNA for the CDR3 is TGTGCCAGCAGCGTTGCCTTTAACACTGAAGCTTTCTTT. Its translation is CASSVAFNTEAFF.